This T cell receptor beta chain is drawn from a study of blood T cell repertoires in COVID-19. Profiled with immunoSEQ multiplex PCR; TCRdb holds only in-frame clones, not every one. This sample carries approximately 270,000 clones, less than 95% of them seen once, and the ten largest clones take 2.5% to 3%. The V and J ends lost 4 bases and 7 bases, in that order; junction bases with no gene match: 7. CDR1 is MNHEY and CDR2 is SVGAGI in the germline V gene. The CDR3 sequence is 15 residues long. The sequenced material came from PBMCs or T cells enriched from blood (not recorded which). The gene calls are TRBV6-5 and TRBJ2-1; 10 nucleotides agree with TRBD2. The sequence came from a man aged 40-49 years who had been exposed to COVID-19. CDR3 DNA sequence: TGTGCCAGCAGTTCAGCGGGAGGGGGTGAGAATGAGCAGTTCTTC. Residues: CASSSAGGGENEQFF.